The T cell receptor beta chain described here comes from a study of T cells in Graves' hyperthyroidism and ophthalmopathy. V was clipped by 4 bases and J by 4 bases, with 13 bases between them. The CDR3 consists of 14 residues. Germline-derived CDR1 and CDR2 are MGHRA and YSYEKL. Authors of the study amplified TCR beta CDR3 regions from RNA transcripts. During a first-round RT-PCR of the TCR CDR3, the HTBI primer set was used. TCRdb reanalysed the multiplex PCR reads using MiXCR and keeps one entry per CDR3 protein. The sample includes approximately 400,000 distinct CDR3 sequences, 15% to 19% of them seen just once. This clonotype has just a few counts.

The sequence was obtained from a woman aged 18-35 years with Graves' hyperthyroidism. Sequencing was performed on blood. V usage is TRBV4-1 and J usage is TRBJ1-2; no clear D gene. The CDR3 here is CASSPDYTLYGYTF. As DNA, the CDR3 is TGCGCCAGCAGCCCGGACTATACCCTCTATGGCTACACCTTC.